Below are 23 T cell receptor beta chains sequenced from a single sample in a study of cytomegalovirus exposure and HLA in healthy donors. Both 60 Vbeta primers and 13 Jbeta primers went into the PCR. Libraries were prepared by immunoSEQ multiplex PCR; TCRdb keeps only in-frame clonotypes and omits some of them. The sample consists of 150,000 or so clones, 80% of them appearing once. Sequencing was performed on PBMCs. The receptors shown here come from a woman between 35 and 50 years old in good health and CMV-seropositive.

This chain links TRBV6-5 with TRBJ2-1; possible D gene TRBD1, 5 bases. The CDR3 covers 15 residues. The germline gives CDR1 MNHEY, CDR2 SVGAGI. Trimming cost V 7 bases and J 5 bases, with 18 bases left between them. CDR3 amino acids: CASKRGGNYNNEQFF. CDR3 sequence (DNA): TGTGCCAGCAAAAGGGGTGGGAACTATAACAATGAGCAGTTCTTC.

V is TRBV7-2 and J is TRBJ2-7; 8 bases are a match to TRBD2. The CDR3 is 15 residues long. V gave up 5 bases and J gave up 0 bases; unmatched junction bases: 6. Looked up from germline, CDR1 is SGHTA and CDR2 is FQGNSA. Here the CDR3 DNA reads TGTGCCAGCAGCCCCAGCGGGAGCCTCTCCTACGAGCAGTACTTC. It codes for CASSPSGSLSYEQYF.

The rearrangement joins TRBV9 to TRBJ2-1; the D gene is possibly TRBD2 (7 bases). The CDR3 is 15 amino acids. Trimming cost V 0 bases and J 9 bases, with 16 bases left between them. Germline values: CDR1 SGDLS, CDR2 YYNGEE. This CDR3 is CASSVAGPGGLEQFF. In DNA, the CDR3 is TGTGCCAGCAGCGTAGCCGGCCCCGGGGGGCTTGAGCAGTTCTTC.

The CDR3, as DNA: TGTGCCAGTTATGCCGGGGGGGCAGGGCAAGAGACCCAGTACTTC. Translated, it gives CASYAGGAGQETQYF. The J gene is TRBJ2-5, the V gene TRBV7-2; 8 bases match TRBD2. This CDR3 comprises 15 residues. Germline CDR1 SGHTA, CDR2 FQGNSA. After removal of 9 bases from V and 2 bases from J, the junction contained 11 bases not matched to a gene.

The chain joins TRBV5-1 to TRBJ2-5; the match to TRBD1 covers 7 bases. V shed 4 bases and J 5 bases; nucleotides not matched to a gene: 5. The CDR3 has 13 amino acids. Germline CDR1 and CDR2: SGHRS and YFSETQ. CDR3: CASSPGQLETQYF. The CDR3 DNA is TGCGCCAGCAGCCCGGGACAGCTGGAGACCCAGTACTTC.

This chain links TRBV5-4 with TRBJ2-7, with 10 positions matching TRBD2. The CDR3 is 15 residues long. Germline loops: CDR1 SGHNT, CDR2 YYREEE (reference sequence). V shed 4 bases, J shed 8 bases, and the junction held 12 bases outside the gene matches. CDR3 protein: CASSNVAGGSNKQYF. The DNA for the CDR3 is TGTGCCAGCAGCAACGTAGCGGGAGGTTCCAACAAGCAGTACTTC.

This sequence joins TRBV6-1 and TRBJ2-1; 8 positions agree with TRBD2. Germline values: CDR1 MNHNS, CDR2 SASEGT. V shed 0 bases, J shed 4 bases, and the junction held 17 bases outside the gene matches. The CDR3 contains 20 residues. CDR3 region: CASSEARTGGRGGTYNEQFF. CDR3 DNA sequence: TGTGCCAGCAGTGAAGCGCGCACCGGAGGACGCGGGGGGACTTACAATGAGCAGTTCTTC.

The chain joins TRBV7-8 to TRBJ1-2, with D possibly being TRBD1 (6 bases). V gave up 5 bases and J gave up 7 bases, with 11 bases separating them. Germline CDR1 reads SGHVS; CDR2 reads FQNEAQ. The CDR3 runs to 12 residues. CDR3 nucleotides: TGTGCCAGCAGCAACAGGGTAATTGGCTACACCTTC. Protein: CASSNRVIGYTF.

This clone appeared a single time. The rearrangement joins TRBV27 to TRBJ1-5; no clear D gene. Germline V gene sequence: CDR1 MNHEY, CDR2 SMNVEV (reference sequence). Trimming removed 4 bases from V and 2 bases from J, with 15 bases in between. The CDR3 runs 16 residues. The CDR3 sequence is CASSSRGAVGNQPQHF. Here the CDR3 DNA reads TGTGCCAGCAGTTCCCGGGGAGCCGTGGGCAATCAGCCCCAGCATTTT.

The J gene is TRBJ2-3, the V gene TRBV30; 10 bases align to TRBD2. Looked up from germline, CDR1 is GTSNPN and CDR2 is SVGIG (reference sequence). The ends lost 0 bases at V and 6 bases at J; junction bases unmatched: 3. CDR3 length equals 14 residues. The CDR3 reads CAWSVKTSGDTQYF. As DNA, the CDR3 is TGTGCCTGGAGTGTAAAGACTAGCGGGGATACGCAGTATTTT.

The chain couples TRBV5-1 to TRBJ2-5; 9 bases map to TRBD2. J lost 4 bases, V lost 5 bases, and 12 bases had no gene match. This CDR3 spans 16 amino acids. Germline V gene sequence: CDR1 SGHRS, CDR2 YFSETQ. The CDR3 spells CASSSGGGRVTETQYF. The CDR3 nucleotides read TGCGCCAGCAGTTCTGGTGGCGGGAGGGTAACAGAGACCCAGTACTTC.

DNA for the CDR3: TGTGCCAGTAGTACCATAGCGGGAGGCTCCTACGAGCAGTACTTC. The encoded protein is CASSTIAGGSYEQYF. The chain recombines TRBV19 with TRBJ2-7; the match to TRBD2 covers 10 bases. CDR1 LNHDA and CDR2 SQIVND come from the germline V gene (reference sequence). The CDR3 length is 15 residues. Germline trimming cut 4 bases from V and 0 bases from J; bases unmatched to any gene: 3.

The chain links TRBV7-9 to TRBJ1-2; D unclear. Per the germline V gene, CDR1 is SEHNR and CDR2 is FQNEAQ (reference sequence). This CDR3 is built from 15 residues. V was clipped by 4 bases and J by 4 bases, with 16 bases between them. CDR3 in DNA: TGTGCCAGCAGCTCCGGGTCGGCAAACCGCTATGGCTACACCTTC. This gives the protein CASSSGSANRYGYTF.

J is TRBJ2-4 and V is TRBV19, with no clear D. Looked up from germline, CDR1 is LNHDA and CDR2 is SQIVND (reference sequence). The V end was cut by 8 bases, the J end by 0 bases, with 5 bases between. The CDR3 loop spans 12 amino acids. The CDR3 nucleotides are TGTGCCAGTGGGCTAGCCAAAAACATTCAGTACTTC. This sequence encodes CASGLAKNIQYF.

This clone was detected a few times. The CDR3 coding sequence is TGTGCCAGCAGTTTATGGGGACAATATCAGCCCCAGCATTTT. Protein sequence: CASSLWGQYQPQHF. This chain connects TRBV28 to TRBJ1-5; perhaps TRBD1 as D (6 bases). The ends were cut back, 0 bases at V and 5 bases at J, with 8 bases in the middle. Germline-derived CDR1 and CDR2 are MDHEN and SYDVKM. The length of the CDR3 is 14 residues.

With respect to this clone: The same CDR3 is also encoded by other DNA sequences in this sample. The chain recombines TRBV9 with TRBJ2-3, with 12 bases aligning to TRBD2. Germline V gene lookup returns CDR1 SGDLS and CDR2 YYNGEE. The ends lost 2 bases at V and 3 bases at J; junction bases unmatched: 1. This CDR3 comprises 15 residues. The CDR3 spells CASSVTSGRTDTQYF. The CDR3 nucleotides are TGTGCCAGCAGCGTGACTAGCGGGAGAACAGATACGCAGTATTTT.

This clone appeared a single time. The chain combines TRBV27 with TRBJ2-1, with 9 bases matching TRBD1. CDR3 length: 15 amino acids. Per germline, CDR1 MNHEY and CDR2 SMNVEV (reference sequence). Trimming removed 5 bases from V and 6 bases from J; junction bases left unmatched: 8. In DNA form, the CDR3 reads TGTGCCAGCAGTGAACCGGGACAGGGCTTCAATGAGCAGTTCTTC. Its protein product is CASSEPGQGFNEQFF.

The CDR3 DNA reads TGCGCCAGCAGTGAGTTCAAGAACACCGGGGAGCTGTTTTTT. The encoded protein is CASSEFKNTGELFF. The rearrangement joins TRBV10-1 to TRBJ2-2; D unclear. V was pared by 1 base and J by 1 base, with 4 bases between. Germline V lookup: CDR1 WNHNN, CDR2 SYGVQD (reference sequence). The CDR3 runs to 14 residues.

DNA of the CDR3: TGTGCCAGCAGCTTGTCAGGGGCAATAGACTATGGCTACACCTTC. This codes for CASSLSGAIDYGYTF. The gene calls are TRBV5-6 and TRBJ1-2; weak D call: TRBD1 (6 bases). CDR1 SGHDT and CDR2 YYEEEE come from the germline V gene. Between the trimmed V and J ends, which lost 1 base and 3 bases, there was a span of 13 bases. The CDR3 extends over 15 amino acids.

The chain recombines TRBV28 with TRBJ2-5; D may be TRBD2 (6 bases). Trimming pared 6 bases from V and 1 base from J, leaving 15 bases between. CDR3 size: 15 residues. Per the germline V gene, CDR1 is MDHEN and CDR2 is SYDVKM. CDR3 amino acids: CASRDVAAPQETQYF. Written as DNA, the CDR3 is TGTGCCAGCAGAGACGTAGCGGCCCCCCAAGAGACCCAGTACTTC. The full variable domain, completed using reference TRBV28 and TRBJ2-5, is DVKVTQSSRYLVKRTGEKVFLECVQDMDHENMFWYRQDPGLGLRLIYFSYDVKMKEKGDIPEGYSVSREKKERFSLILESASTNQTSMYLCASRDVAAPQETQYFGPGTRLLVL.

J is TRBJ2-2 and V is TRBV28; D perhaps matches TRBD2 (6 bases). The germline V and J ends were trimmed by 7 bases and 6 bases, with 18 bases remaining between them. The germline gives CDR1 MDHEN, CDR2 SYDVKM. The CDR3 is 15 residues long. This CDR3 reads CASTDLGGGSGELFF. CDR3 nucleotide sequence: TGTGCCAGCACCGATCTCGGTGGGGGGTCCGGGGAGCTGTTTTTT.

The J gene is TRBJ2-2, the V gene TRBV19, with 11 bases that match TRBD2. The CDR3 is 16 residues long. The germline V gene has CDR1 LNHDA and CDR2 SQIVND (reference sequence). Trimming took 4 bases from V and 6 from J; bases not matched to a gene: 7. CDR3 in amino acids: CASSKIAGGPPGELFF. In DNA form, the CDR3 reads TGTGCCAGTAGTAAAATAGCGGGAGGGCCTCCCGGGGAGCTGTTTTTT.

The sample holds one count of this clone. The J gene is TRBJ2-1, the V gene TRBV25-1; 12 bases map to TRBD1. Germline lookup yields CDR1 MGHDK and CDR2 SYGVNS. The CDR3 totals 14 residues. J gave up 8 bases and V 4 bases, and 3 bases lay outside the gene matches. CDR3 coding DNA: TGTGCCAGCAGTGGGGACAGGGGGCGGGATGAGCAGTTCTTC. It specifies CASSGDRGRDEQFF.